The table lists the clone carrying this T cell receptor beta chain with a few counts. Its specificity is not known. Time point given: longitudinal time-point 1 (baseline). The making of cDNA relied on 5'RACE with 10-nucleotide random UMIs. Each CDR3 protein gets one entry after TCRdb re-called the 5' RACE reads with MiXCR. The data contain 55,000 to 80,000 distinct CDR3 sequences, roughly an eighth of them seen just once; the ten biggest clones take up roughly 4.2%. The data belong to a study of neurological immune-mediated disorders. Germline V gene data show CDR1 as MNHNS and CDR2 as SASEGT. V dropped 6 bases and J dropped 3 bases, with 14 bases sitting between them. The CDR3 sequence is 14 residues long. Study-wide results and limits: Patients with HTLV-1-associated myelopathy had the highest level of TCR clonal expansion, whereas patients with multiple sclerosis had the lowest level, falling beneath the level found in healthy controls. Private repertoires in all groups were suggested, as expanded clones shared no CDR3 amino acid sequences across subjects.

This TCR came from a female donor with HTLV-1-associated myelopathy (HAM/TSP). Sequencing input: PBMCs. V is TRBV6-1 and J is TRBJ1-1; TRBD1 is a possible D gene (6 bases). CDR3 loop: CASRGWQGYTEAFF. The CDR3 region has the DNA TGTGCCAGCAGGGGATGGCAGGGGTACACTGAAGCTTTCTTT.